This paragraph reports one TCR beta chain. Its binding antigen is unknown. No base quality values were provided; no much bigger clone lies one nucleotide off. The immunoSEQ Assay, a bias-controlled multiplex PCR, was used to amplify TCRbeta CDR3 regions from genomic DNA. The authors processed their data as follows. Within the assay, amplification of reference gene primers was used to estimate how many nucleated cells each sample contained. Sequence reads were collapsed and filtered to measure the absolute abundance of every unique TCRbeta CDR3 rearrangement. For each sample, productive Simpson clonality was calculated by taking the square root of Simpson's diversity index across productive rearrangements. The table comes from immuneACCESS by way of TCRdb, which keeps in-frame sequences with V and J called. Part of the clones is missing from these tables; in studies checked, under half for an unresolved V gene and the rest for unknown reasons. V and J calls and clone size follow that table, whereas D and trimming were derived from the DNA. Recorded for this sample are approximately 53,000 clones; 90% to 95% of them occurred a single time. The ten largest clones add up to around 9.7% of the sample.

The collaborating institutions used their own protocols to collect whole blood in K2EDTA tubes. For TCRbeta analysis, collaborators shipped samples as frozen whole blood, isolated PBMCs, or DNA extracted from either of those sample types. V is shortened by 5 bases, J by 2 bases, and the region joining them spans 8 bases. Inclusive of the bounding cysteine and phenylalanine, the CDR3 is 13 residues long. CDR3 DNA is the only sequence kept; it has 39 bases, read in frame from the first base. This record comes from a study of blood T cell repertoires in COVID-19 (TCRdb year 2020). With respect to the entire study: Samples covering the acute and convalescent phases of COVID-19 were provided by collaborators in the United States, Italy and Spain. Subjects who had been exposed to COVID-19, were actively infected with it, or had recovered from it provided the deeply sampled blood TCRbeta repertoires that made up the dataset. A freely available public database, intended as a resource for researchers studying the immune response to SARS-CoV-2, is where the repertoires were released. The material from the prospective study consisted of cDNA or gDNA derived from T cells, B-cell-depleted T cells, or PBMCs. Samples came from the ongoing ImmuneRACE study (first 160 participants) plus 1,254 subjects from 6 global collaborators. The sample metadata nearly always contained a de-identified subject ID, COVID-19 status, age in years and sex. Where available, HLA class I and class II types were taken from metadata supplied by the sample provider and were not determined by assay-based typing.

Study-wide conclusions, independent of this receptor: The quantity of clinical and demographic metadata differed by source and by participant and was supplied without curation.

The sequence was obtained from a woman of 80 years or more with acute or convalescent COVID-19. The chain employs TRBV12-3 or TRBV12-4 and TRBJ2-3; TRBD2 is a possible D gene, resting on 6 matching bases. Sequencing input: peripheral blood. CDR3 reads: CASSRGTTDTQYF. The DNA sequence follows: TGTGCCAGCAGTCGGGGGACCACAGATACGCAGTATTTT.